These T cell receptor beta chains were read from a single sample in a study of shared clonotypes between healthy human individuals. Profiling relied on immunoSEQ multiplex PCR, and the TCRdb table lists in-frame clones only, not all of them. Of hundreds of thousands of clones in the sample, less than 80% were seen once. Sequenced input: PBMCs. The receptor source for this set is a woman aged 35 to 49 in good health. Some clones in this sample may be carry-over from other donors' samples. CDR3s include the opening cysteine and the closing phenylalanine or tryptophan. The D gene is left open where the match is weak. Clone size, where shown, is once, few, many, or a class for clones that have expanded.

>TRBJ2-7|.|TRBV4-1|.
TGCGCCAGCAGCCATCTCCAAAATGGGATCCTGGGCTCCTACGAGCAGTACTTC
CASSHLQNGILGSYEQYF
>TRBJ2-1|.|TRBV7-6|.
TGTGCCAGCAGCTTAGTACCGGATGAGCAGTTCTTC
CASSLVPDEQFF
>TRBJ2-7|.|TRBV6-5|.
TGTGCCAGCCAAGGGATCTACGAGCAGTACTTC
CASQGIYEQYF
>TRBJ1-3|.|TRBV2|once
TGTGCTAGAGCAGGGCCCTCCTCTGGAAACACCATATATTTT
CARAGPSSGNTIYF
>TRBJ2-3|.|TRBV5-5|once
TGTGCCAGCAGGGAAGGATACGCCGATACGCAGTATTTT
CASREGYADTQYF
>TRBJ2-5|TRBD2|TRBV6-1|.
TGTGCCAGCAGATCTAGCGGGCAAGAGACCCAGTACTTC
CASRSSGQETQYF
>TRBJ2-7|.|TRBV5-1|.
TGCGCCAGCAGCTTGGACGCAGGACCCTACGAGCAGTACTTC
CASSLDAGPYEQYF
>TRBJ1-1|.|TRBV10-3|.
TGTGCCATCAGTGAGACACCAGCATACACTGAAGCTTTCTTT
CAISETPAYTEAFF
>TRBJ2-3|.|TRBV7-9|.
TGTGCCAGCAGCTTCAGCGGAGCCGATACGCAGTATTTT
CASSFSGADTQYF
>TRBJ2-7|TRBD2|TRBV4-2|many
TGTGCCAGCAGCCAAGATCCGACTAGCGGGAGCTACGAGCAGTACTTC
CASSQDPTSGSYEQYF
>TRBJ2-1|TRBD2|TRBV29-1|.
TGCAGCGTTGAGCTAGCGGGAGGTCCGATCTCCTACAATGAGCAGTTCTTC
CSVELAGGPISYNEQFF
>TRBJ2-7|TRBD1|TRBV7-2|.
TGTGCCAGCAGCTTAGTGGGGACAGACTACGAGCAGTACTTC
CASSLVGTDYEQYF
>TRBJ2-1|.|TRBV29-1|.
TGCAGCGTAAGGGACCGAAGCTCCTACAATGAGCAGTTCTTC
CSVRDRSSYNEQFF
>TRBJ1-5|.|TRBV19|.
TGTGCCAGTAGTATAAAGGCGAATAGCAATCAGCCCCAGCATTTT
CASSIKANSNQPQHF
>TRBJ2-2|TRBD2|TRBV27|.
TGTGCCCCTCCTACGGGGGGAATCGGGGAGCTGTTTTTT
CAPPTGGIGELFF
>TRBJ2-1|TRBD2|TRBV4-3|.
TGCGCCAGCAGCCAGGTTAGCGGGAGTCGCAACAATGAGCAGTTCTTC
CASSQVSGSRNNEQFF
>TRBJ1-1|.|TRBV19|.
TGTGCCAGTAGTCCTTACAGGGTGATGAACACTGAAGCTTTCTTT
CASSPYRVMNTEAFF
>TRBJ2-1|.|TRBV7-2|.
TGTGCCAGCAGCTTTAGGCTTTCCTACAATGAGCAGTTCTTC
CASSFRLSYNEQFF
>TRBJ1-1|.|TRBV9|once
TGTGCCAGCAGCGTCTCCGATCGCACTGAAGCTTTCTTT
CASSVSDRTEAFF
>TRBJ2-3|TRBD1|TRBV7-3|.
TGTGCCAGCAGCCCGGACAGGACCACAGATACGCAGTATTTT
CASSPDRTTDTQYF
>TRBJ2-1|.|TRBV4-1|once
TGCGCCAGCAGCTCTCCCGGGACTCGGAGGTACAATGAGCAGTTCTTC
CASSSPGTRRYNEQFF
>TRBJ1-1|.|TRBV6-5|few
TGTGCCAGCAGTACAACACAGGGAATGAACACTGAAGCTTTCTTT
CASSTTQGMNTEAFF
>TRBJ1-4|TRBD1|TRBV6-5|.
TGTGCCAGCAGTTATTCCCACAGGGGGGGTGAAAAACTGTTTTTT
CASSYSHRGGEKLFF
>TRBJ2-7|TRBD1|TRBV18|.
TGTGCCAGCTCACCGGGACAGGGTTCCTACGAGCAGTACTTC
CASSPGQGSYEQYF
>TRBJ2-7|TRBD2|TRBV7-3|.
TGTGCCAGCAGTCAGACTAGCGGAACCTACGAGCAGTACTTC
CASSQTSGTYEQYF
>TRBJ2-6|.|TRBV7-3|few
TGTGCCAGCAGCTTGACAGTAACTGGGGCCAACGTCCTGACTTTC
CASSLTVTGANVLTF
>TRBJ2-2|.|TRBV2|once
TGTGCCAGCAGGGGGGGAGTGAACACCGGGGAGCTGTTTTTT
CASRGGVNTGELFF
>TRBJ2-5|.|TRBV7-9|few
TGTGCCAGCAGCCCGCAGGGCCGGGAGACCCAGTACTTC
CASSPQGRETQYF
>TRBJ1-3|TRBD1|TRBV9|.
TGTGCCAGCAGCGTAGGGCGACAGGGTTGGAACACCATATATTTT
CASSVGRQGWNTIYF
>TRBJ2-1|.|TRBV2|many
TGTGCCAGCACGGTGTCTGCGGGCTTAGCCTACAATGAGCAGTTCTTC
CASTVSAGLAYNEQFF
>TRBJ1-1|TRBD1|TRBV28|.
TGTGCCAGCAGTACCCCCGACAGGGGGCGGGAAGCTTTCTTT
CASSTPDRGREAFF
>TRBJ2-7|TRBD2|TRBV30|few
TGTGCCTGGGAGGCGGACGGGGGGGACGAGCAGTACTTC
CAWEADGGDEQYF
>TRBJ2-7|.|TRBV18|.
TGTGCCAGCTCACCACCGCAGGGTATCTACGAGCAGTACTTC
CASSPPQGIYEQYF
>TRBJ2-3|TRBD1|TRBV30|.
TGTGCCTGGAGTTTCAACGCCGGGACAGGGGGCGTTTTT
CAWSFNAGTGGVF
>TRBJ2-7|.|TRBV20-1|.
TGCAGTGCTAGGGACGTCGAGCAATACTTC
CSARDVEQYF
>TRBJ1-2|.|TRBV7-9|.
TGTGCCAGCAGCTTAGGACGGGCTTATGGCTACACCTTC
CASSLGRAYGYTF
>TRBJ1-2|.|TRBV6-5|.
TGTGCCAGCAGTTACAGTCCAGGGGTGCTTTATGGCTACACCTTC
CASSYSPGVLYGYTF
>TRBJ2-7|.|TRBV15|.
TGTGCTACCAGCAGAGAGGAGGAAATCTACGAGCAGTACTTC
CATSREEEIYEQYF
>TRBJ1-2|.|TRBV7-2|.
TGTGCCAGCAGCCAAGGACGGACCTATGGCTACACCTTC
CASSQGRTYGYTF
>TRBJ2-1|TRBD2|TRBV11-2|once
TGTGCCAGCAGCTTAGTACTAGCGGGACAGAATGAGCAGTTCTTC
CASSLVLAGQNEQFF
>TRBJ2-5|.|TRBV6-5|.
TGTGCCAGCACCTCCCCTTCCCAGGCCCAGTACTTC
CASTSPSQAQYF
>TRBJ2-6|.|TRBV7-8|.
TGTGCCAGCAGCTTAGACAGGGTCCCTGGGGCCAACGTCCTGACTTTC
CASSLDRVPGANVLTF
>TRBJ1-6|TRBD1|TRBV2|.
TGTGCCAGCAGCGCAGATCGGACAGGGCTAGGTTCACCCCTCCACTTT
CASSADRTGLGSPLHF
>TRBJ2-3|.|TRBV7-8|few
TGTGCCAGCAGCCCGAGGATGGGAGTGAGCACAGATACGCAGTATTTT
CASSPRMGVSTDTQYF
>TRBJ2-7|.|TRBV28|few
TGTGCCAGCAGTTTAGGTGGGGCTAGCCCGCTGGGAGTGGAGCAGTACTTC
CASSLGGASPLGVEQYF
>TRBJ1-1|TRBD1|TRBV6-1|.
TGTGCCAGCAGTCGGGACAGGCAAAACACTGAAGCTTTCTTT
CASSRDRQNTEAFF
>TRBJ1-5|TRBD1|TRBV4-1|.
TGCGCCAGCAGCCAAGGGAGGGGGCCACTCAATCAGCCCCAGCATTTT
CASSQGRGPLNQPQHF
>TRBJ2-3|.|TRBV29-1|many
TGCAGCGTTGGAGCGGGTACAGCCACAGATACGCAGTATTTT
CSVGAGTATDTQYF
>TRBJ1-5|TRBD1|TRBV30|.
TGTGCCTGGGCTACATCAGGGGGTCAGCCCCAGCATTTT
CAWATSGGQPQHF
>TRBJ1-2|TRBD1|TRBV11-2|.
TGTGCCAGCGGCCCCCAGGGGGATAACTATGGCTACACCTTC
CASGPQGDNYGYTF
>TRBJ2-2|.|TRBV7-2|.
TGTGCCAGCAGCCCCAGGGGTAGGAACACCGGGGAGCTGTTCTTT
CASSPRGRNTGELFF
>TRBJ2-1|TRBD1|TRBV4-3|.
TGCGCCAGCAGCCACGGACAGGGGGTACACAATGAGCAGTTCTTC
CASSHGQGVHNEQFF
>TRBJ2-5|.|TRBV2|.
TGTGCCAGCAGTGGGGGTAGGCAAGAGACCCAGTACTTC
CASSGGRQETQYF
>TRBJ2-7|TRBD2|TRBV7-2|many
TGTGCCAGCAGCACAAGAGTCTCGGGGGGCGAGCAGTACTTC
CASSTRVSGGEQYF
>TRBJ1-2|.|TRBV28|.
TGTGCCAGCAGAGGCGGGTATAACTATGGCTACACCTTC
CASRGGYNYGYTF
>TRBJ2-1|TRBD2|TRBV2|.
TGTGCCAGTTCTCAGCGGGAGGGGGTTGAGCAGTTCTTC
CASSQREGVEQFF
>TRBJ1-2|.|TRBV11-2|.
TGTGCCAGCAGCCAGGGGACAATCTATGGCTACACCTTC
CASSQGTIYGYTF
>TRBJ2-3|TRBD2|TRBV5-1|.
TGCGCCAGCAGCTTGCAGGGACTAGCGGGAGGAGATACGCAGTATTTT
CASSLQGLAGGDTQYF
>TRBJ1-1|.|TRBV6-5|.
TGTGCCTCCAGGCGGGGAAGCGGTATCACTGAAGCTTTCTTT
CASRRGSGITEAFF